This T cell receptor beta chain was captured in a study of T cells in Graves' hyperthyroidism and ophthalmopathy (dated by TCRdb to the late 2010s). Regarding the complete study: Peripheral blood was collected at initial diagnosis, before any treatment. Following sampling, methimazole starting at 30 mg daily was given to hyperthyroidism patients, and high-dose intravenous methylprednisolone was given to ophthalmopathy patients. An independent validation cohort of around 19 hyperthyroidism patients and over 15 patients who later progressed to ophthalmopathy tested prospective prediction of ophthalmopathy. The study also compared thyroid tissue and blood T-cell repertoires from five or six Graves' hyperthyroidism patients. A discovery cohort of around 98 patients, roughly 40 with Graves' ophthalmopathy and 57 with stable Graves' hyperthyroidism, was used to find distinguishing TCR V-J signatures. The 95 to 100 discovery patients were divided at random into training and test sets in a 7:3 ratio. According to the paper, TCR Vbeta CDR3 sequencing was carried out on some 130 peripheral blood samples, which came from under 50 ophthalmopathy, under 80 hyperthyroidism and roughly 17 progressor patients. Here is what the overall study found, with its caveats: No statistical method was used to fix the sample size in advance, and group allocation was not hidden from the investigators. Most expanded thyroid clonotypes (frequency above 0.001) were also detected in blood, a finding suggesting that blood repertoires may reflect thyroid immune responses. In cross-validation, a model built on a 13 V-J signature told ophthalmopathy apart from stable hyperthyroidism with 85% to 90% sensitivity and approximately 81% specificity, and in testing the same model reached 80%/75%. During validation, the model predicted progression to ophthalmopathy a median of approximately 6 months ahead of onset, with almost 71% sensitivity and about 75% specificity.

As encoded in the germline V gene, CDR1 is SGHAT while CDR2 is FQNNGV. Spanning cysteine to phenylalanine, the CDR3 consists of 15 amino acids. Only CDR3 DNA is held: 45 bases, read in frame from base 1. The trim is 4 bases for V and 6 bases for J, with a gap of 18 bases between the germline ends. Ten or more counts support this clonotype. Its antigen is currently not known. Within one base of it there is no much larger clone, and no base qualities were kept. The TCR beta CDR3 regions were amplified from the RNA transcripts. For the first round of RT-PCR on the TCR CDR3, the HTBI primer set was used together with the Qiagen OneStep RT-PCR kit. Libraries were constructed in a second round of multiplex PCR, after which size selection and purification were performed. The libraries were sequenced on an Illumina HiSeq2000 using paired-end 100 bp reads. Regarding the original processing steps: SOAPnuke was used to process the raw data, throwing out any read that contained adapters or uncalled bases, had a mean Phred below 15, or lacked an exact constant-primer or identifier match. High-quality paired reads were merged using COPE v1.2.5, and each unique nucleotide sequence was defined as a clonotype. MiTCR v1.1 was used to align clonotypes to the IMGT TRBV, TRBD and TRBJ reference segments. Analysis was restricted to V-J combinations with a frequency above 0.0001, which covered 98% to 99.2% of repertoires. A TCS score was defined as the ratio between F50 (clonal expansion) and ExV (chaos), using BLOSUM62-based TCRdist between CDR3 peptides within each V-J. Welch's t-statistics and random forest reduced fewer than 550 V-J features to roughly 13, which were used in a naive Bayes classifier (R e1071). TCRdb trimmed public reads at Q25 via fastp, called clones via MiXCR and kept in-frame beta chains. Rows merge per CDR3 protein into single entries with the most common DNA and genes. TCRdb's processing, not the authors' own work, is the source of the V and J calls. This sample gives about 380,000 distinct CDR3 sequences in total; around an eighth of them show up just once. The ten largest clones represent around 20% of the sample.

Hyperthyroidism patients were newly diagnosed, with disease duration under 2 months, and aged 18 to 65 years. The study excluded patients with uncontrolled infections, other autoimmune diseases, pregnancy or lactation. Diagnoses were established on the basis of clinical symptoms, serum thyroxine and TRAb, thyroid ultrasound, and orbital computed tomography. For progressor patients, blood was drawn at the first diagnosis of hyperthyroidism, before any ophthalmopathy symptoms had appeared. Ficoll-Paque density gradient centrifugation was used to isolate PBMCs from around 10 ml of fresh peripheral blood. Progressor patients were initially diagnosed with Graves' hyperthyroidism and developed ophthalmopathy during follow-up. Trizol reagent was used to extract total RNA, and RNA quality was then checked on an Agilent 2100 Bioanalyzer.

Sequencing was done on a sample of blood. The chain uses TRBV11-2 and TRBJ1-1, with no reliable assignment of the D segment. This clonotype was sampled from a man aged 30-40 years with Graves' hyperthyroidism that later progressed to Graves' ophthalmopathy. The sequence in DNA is TGTGCCAGCAGCTCCTTATATTGGTCATACGCTGAAGCTTTCTTT. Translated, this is CASSSLYWSYAEAFF.